These T cell receptor beta chains were read from a single sample in a study of CD8+ T cells in alopecia areata. TCRdb keeps only in-frame clones here, not all; method: immunoSEQ multiplex PCR. The sample includes some 150,000 clones, more than 55% of them seen just once. The sample consisted of CD8+ T cells sorted from blood. The receptors derive from a human donor in good health. CDR3s include the opening cysteine and the closing phenylalanine or tryptophan. The D gene is left open where the match is weak. Where a row states a size, it is once, few, many or the class of an expanded clone; other rows omit it.

clone size	J gene	D gene	V gene	CDR3 DNA	CDR3 protein
.	TRBJ2-2	.	TRBV25-1	TGTGCCAGCAGTACGGACACCGGGGAGCTGTTTTTT	CASSTDTGELFF
.	TRBJ1-1	.	TRBV28	TGTGCCAGCAGGGAGACACTTCGCACTGAAGCTTTCTTT	CASRETLRTEAFF
.	TRBJ1-2	.	TRBV9	TGTGCCAGCAGCGAGACGGCGTCGGGCTACACCTTC	CASSETASGYTF
.	TRBJ1-5	.	TRBV15	TGTGCCACCAGCAGAGAGGGGCTTAATCAGCCCCAGCATTTT	CATSREGLNQPQHF
.	TRBJ2-2	.	TRBV19	TGTGCCAGTAGTGTTCGGGAGCCCGGGGAGCTGTTTTTT	CASSVREPGELFF
.	TRBJ2-2	.	TRBV25-1	TGTGCCAGCAGTGTTACTGCGAACACCGGGGAGCTGTTTTTT	CASSVTANTGELFF
.	TRBJ2-7	.	TRBV7-9	TGTGCCAGCAGCCTGACCAGCAGCTACGAGCAGTACTTC	CASSLTSSYEQYF
few	TRBJ2-7	.	TRBV28	TGTGCCAGCAGTTGGGCGGGGGCACACTACGAGCAGTACTTC	CASSWAGAHYEQYF
.	TRBJ2-3	TRBD1	TRBV25-1	TGTGCCAGCAGTGAATCGATGACAGGGCTCGTTACAGATACGCAGTATTTT	CASSESMTGLVTDTQYF
.	TRBJ2-1	.	TRBV11-2	TGTGCCAGCAGCCCAGTGGCTGCCTCCGGCGAGCAGTTCTTC	CASSPVAASGEQFF
.	TRBJ2-7	.	TRBV13	TGTGCCAGCAGCTTAAATCGTTACGAGCAGTACTTC	CASSLNRYEQYF